What follows describes a single T cell receptor beta chain. In germline, CDR1 is SGHAT, CDR2 FQNNGV. The CDR3 consists of 16 residues. V was clipped by 2 bases and J by 8 bases; unmatched bases: 8. The sample is drawn from a study of cytomegalovirus exposure and HLA in healthy donors. Amplification used 60 Vbeta primers and 13 Jbeta primers. Sequencing used immunoSEQ multiplex PCR; TCRdb keeps in-frame clones, though not all of them. The sample holds roughly 120,000 clones, 73% seen once. This receptor was obtained from a woman aged 40 to 50 in good health and CMV-seronegative. The sample comprised PBMCs. The V and J genes are TRBV11-2 and TRBJ1-4; TRBD1 matches at 10 bases. CDR3: CASSLIPGQGTEKLFF. The CDR3 region has the DNA TGTGCCAGCAGCTTAATACCGGGACAGGGGACCGAAAAACTGTTTTTT.